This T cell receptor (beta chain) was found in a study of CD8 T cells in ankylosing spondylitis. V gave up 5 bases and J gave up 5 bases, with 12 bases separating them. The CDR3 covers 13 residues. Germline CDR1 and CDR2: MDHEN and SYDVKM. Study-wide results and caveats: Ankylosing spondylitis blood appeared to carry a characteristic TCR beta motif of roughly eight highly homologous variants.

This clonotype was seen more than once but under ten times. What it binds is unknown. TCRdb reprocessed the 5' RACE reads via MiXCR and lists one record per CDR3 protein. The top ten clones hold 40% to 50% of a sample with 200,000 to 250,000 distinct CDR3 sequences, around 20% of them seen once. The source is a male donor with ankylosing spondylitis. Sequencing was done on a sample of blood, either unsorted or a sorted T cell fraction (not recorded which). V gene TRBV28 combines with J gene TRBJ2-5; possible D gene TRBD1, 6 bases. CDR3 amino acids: CASSRTETETQYF. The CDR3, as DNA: TGTGCCAGCAGTCGGACAGAGACGGAGACCCAGTACTTC.